The 32 T cell receptor beta chains below were found in one sample sequenced in a study of blood T cell repertoires in COVID-19 (dated by TCRdb to 2020 to 2021). The library was produced with the immunoSEQ multiplex PCR assay. TCRdb holds this immuneACCESS table with in-frame rearrangements only. Some clones are missing; in checked studies, unresolved V genes explain under half, and the rest has no known cause. The sample yields tens of thousands of clones; about nine tenths were counted once. The ten largest clonotypes hold 5.5% of the sample. What was sequenced was peripheral blood. The receptors originated from a woman aged 80 or older with acute or convalescent COVID-19.

The V and J genes are TRBV7-2 and TRBJ2-3, with TRBD2 matching 10 bases. The length of the CDR3 is 18 residues. The V gene's germline CDR1 is SGHTA and CDR2 FQGNSA. J lost 2 bases, V lost 5 bases, and 13 bases had no gene match. The CDR3 region is CASSLRAIAGGNTDTQYF. CDR3 DNA sequence: TGTGCCAGCAGCCTAAGGGCGATAGCGGGGGGAAACACAGATACGCAGTATTTT.

This chain joins TRBV5-6 and TRBJ1-5, with TRBD1 identical over 7 bases. Germline assignment: CDR1 SGHDT and CDR2 YYEEEE. Unmatched junction bases numbered 10, after V lost 3 bases and J lost 4 bases. This CDR3 region has 16 residues. The DNA of the CDR3 is TGTGCCAGCAGCTACAGGGGTGCGTTGCCTAATCAGCCCCAGCATTTT. Protein sequence: CASSYRGALPNQPQHF.

This clone appeared once. CDR3 sequence (DNA): TGTGCCAGCAGCACAACCCCGACAGGGGTGTACGAGCAGTACTTC. Translating gives CASSTTPTGVYEQYF. The chain recombines TRBV7-2 with TRBJ2-7; 8 nucleotides agree with TRBD1. The length of the CDR3 is 15 residues. Germline V lookup: CDR1 SGHTA, CDR2 FQGNSA. The V segment lost 5 bases and the J segment 4 bases; nucleotides outside the gene matches: 10.

The chain employs TRBV7-3 and TRBJ2-1, with TRBD2 identical over 9 bases. CDR3 length equals 15 residues. Trimming took 8 bases from V and 4 from J; bases not matched to a gene: 9. Germline-derived CDR1 and CDR2 are SGHTA and FQGTGA. CDR3 nucleotides: TGTGCCAGCGCCTTAAGCGGGGGGCTATACAATGAGCAGTTCTTC. Translation: CASALSGGLYNEQFF.

The chain uses TRBV7-2 and TRBJ1-3; TRBD1 is a possible D gene (5 bases). The CDR3 spans 15 residues. Trimming cost V 6 bases and J 0 bases, with 12 bases left between them. Germline loops: CDR1 SGHTA, CDR2 FQGNSA. The CDR3 nucleotides are TGTGCCAGCAGTGTCAGGGCCGGCTCTGGAAACACCATATATTTT. It codes for CASSVRAGSGNTIYF.

The chain links TRBV25-1 to TRBJ1-1; weak D call: TRBD1 (5 bases). The CDR3 has 13 residues. The V end was cut by 2 bases, the J end by 3 bases, with 7 bases between. CDR1 MGHDK and CDR2 SYGVNS come from the germline V gene. The CDR3 nucleotides read TGTGCCAGCAGTGAAACACAGGACACTGAAGCTTTCTTT. Its protein is CASSETQDTEAFF.

This sequence joins TRBV11-2 and TRBJ1-6; TRBD1 matches 7 bases. The CDR3 is 15 residues long. From germline, CDR1 is SGHAT and CDR2 FQNNGV. J was trimmed by 6 bases and V by 5 bases; bases with no gene match: 7. CDR3 in DNA: TGTGCCAGCAGCGCCCGACAGGGACGTAATTCACCCCTCCACTTT. Amino acids: CASSARQGRNSPLHF.

V and J are TRBV30 and TRBJ2-7, with a possible D match to TRBD1 (5 bases). Trimming took off 4 bases at V and 0 bases at J, with 10 bases between the two ends. The CDR3 is 13 residues long. Germline V lookup: CDR1 GTSNPN, CDR2 SVGIG (reference sequence). CDR3 DNA: TGTGCCTGGAATAGACAGAGCTCCTACGAGCAGTACTTC. It encodes CAWNRQSSYEQYF.

The rearrangement links TRBV5-1 to TRBJ2-1, with 9 bases that match TRBD1. Germline CDR1 reads SGHRS; CDR2 reads YFSETQ. CDR3 length: 14 amino acids. The V gene end was trimmed by 4 bases and the J gene end by 9 bases; junction bases not matched to a gene: 8. The DNA for the CDR3 is TGCGCCAGCAGCCCAGGACAGGGGTCGGGTGAGCAGTTCTTC. This codes for CASSPGQGSGEQFF.

The genes are TRBV7-3 and TRBJ1-5; D perhaps matches TRBD1 (5 bases). Between the trimmed V and J ends, which lost 2 bases and 7 bases, there was a span of 9 bases. The CDR3 is 13 residues long. Germline CDR1 SGHTA, CDR2 FQGTGA. CDR3 amino acids: CASSLERGQPQHF. The DNA for the CDR3 is TGTGCCAGCAGCTTAGAACGGGGGCAGCCCCAGCATTTT.

The chain combines TRBV12-3 or TRBV12-4 with TRBJ1-4; D is uncertain. The CDR3 extends over 13 amino acids. V was trimmed by 3 bases and J by 7 bases, leaving 9 bases between them. The CDR3 protein is CASSFAPSEKLFF. CDR3 DNA sequence: TGTGCCAGCAGTTTCGCCCCTAGTGAAAAACTGTTTTTT.

The gene calls are TRBV5-1 and TRBJ1-2; possibly TRBD1 for D (5 bases). The V gene's germline CDR1 is SGHRS and CDR2 YFSETQ. The CDR3 loop spans 18 amino acids. V lost 4 bases, J lost 4 bases, and 26 bases lay in between. The CDR3 sequence: CASSESTGASRAVYGYTF. CDR3 DNA: TGCGCCAGCAGCGAATCAACAGGTGCATCTCGGGCCGTCTATGGCTACACCTTC.

The rearrangement joins TRBV5-1 to TRBJ2-3, with 11 bases identical to TRBD2. Losses at the gene ends were 4 bases for V and 4 bases for J; bases not matched to a gene: 20. Germline-derived CDR1 and CDR2 are SGHRS and YFSETQ. CDR3 length equals 20 residues. CDR3 region: CASSPGSRLAGTAWADTQYF. Here the CDR3 DNA reads TGCGCCAGCAGCCCCGGATCCAGACTAGCGGGGACCGCATGGGCAGATACGCAGTATTTT.

The genes are TRBV6-1 and TRBJ1-5; 8 bases agree with TRBD1. The CDR3 sequence is 14 residues long. Losses at the gene ends were 5 bases for V and 6 bases for J; bases not matched to a gene: 6. CDR1 is MNHNS and CDR2 is SASEGT in the germline V gene. CDR3 nucleotide sequence: TGTGCCAGCAGTAAAGGACAGGGAGCTCAGCCCCAGCATTTT. Translation gives CASSKGQGAQPQHF.

CDR3 protein: CASSSGTGDGYTF. The CDR3 bases are TGTGCCAGCAGCTCGGGGACAGGGGACGGCTACACCTTC. V is TRBV7-3 and J is TRBJ1-2; 10 nucleotides align to TRBD1. This CDR3 is built from 13 residues. Looked up from germline, CDR1 is SGHTA and CDR2 is FQGTGA. The V segment lost 4 bases and the J segment 8 bases; nucleotides outside the gene matches: 4.

The rearrangement joins TRBV4-1 to TRBJ2-2; D unresolved. The V and J ends lost 1 base and 7 bases respectively, with 13 bases between them. The CDR3 loop spans 15 amino acids. The germline V gene encodes CDR1 MGHRA and CDR2 YSYEKL. The CDR3 protein is CASSQVSTRGGELFF. The CDR3 bases are TGCGCCAGCAGCCAAGTTAGCACTCGCGGCGGGGAGCTGTTTTTT.

This chain connects TRBV7-9 to TRBJ2-2; tentatively, D is TRBD1 (6 bases). Trimming pared 5 bases from V and 9 bases from J, leaving 16 bases between. CDR3 length: 14 amino acids. Germline values: CDR1 SEHNR, CDR2 FQNEAQ (reference sequence). The CDR3 bases are TGTGCCAGCAGCACCGGGACATGGACCTGGGAGCTGTTTTTT. Its translation: CASSTGTWTWELFF.

The chain is built from TRBV13 and TRBJ1-1; possible D gene TRBD1, 5 bases. The CDR3 covers 16 residues. The V end lost 0 bases, the J end lost 4 bases, and 15 bases lay between the germline ends. CDR1 PRHDT and CDR2 FYEKMQ come from the germline V gene (reference sequence). The CDR3 DNA sequence: TGTGCCAGCAGCTTAGGCCGTGGGGCGCGGAGCACTGAAGCTTTCTTT. The encoded protein is CASSLGRGARSTEAFF.

The chain carries TRBV20-1 and TRBJ2-1, with TRBD2 matching 11 bases. V trimming: 3 bases; J trimming: 2 bases; junction bases outside the gene matches: 9. The V gene's germline CDR1 is DFQATT and CDR2 SNEGSKA (reference sequence). The CDR3 has 17 amino acids. In DNA, the CDR3 is TGCAGTGCTAGTCCTAGCGGGGGGACCCCCACCTACAATGAGCAGTTCTTC. It specifies CSASPSGGTPTYNEQFF.

This clone appeared a few times. The chain links TRBV2 to TRBJ1-6, with 8 bases aligning to TRBD1. Germline CDR1 is SNHLY and CDR2 is FYNNEI. Germline trimming cut 3 bases from V and 5 bases from J; bases unmatched to any gene: 3. The CDR3 extends over 15 amino acids. The CDR3 region has the DNA TGTGCCAGCAGTGAGCAGGGGGCTGATAATTCACCCCTCCACTTT. It yields the protein CASSEQGADNSPLHF.

The chain uses TRBV5-1 and TRBJ2-3; 9 bases fit TRBD2. The V segment lost 3 bases and the J segment 0 bases; nucleotides outside the gene matches: 5. The CDR3 is 16 amino acids. Germline V gene data show CDR1 as SGHRS and CDR2 as YFSETQ. CDR3 coding DNA: TGCGCCAGCAGCTCGGGCGGGGGGGTAAGCACAGATACGCAGTATTTT. Encoded protein: CASSSGGGVSTDTQYF.

Only one count was recorded for this clone. The J gene is TRBJ2-7, the V gene TRBV5-5; 9 positions match TRBD2. Trimming removed 4 bases from V and 6 bases from J; junction bases left unmatched: 11. The germline V gene encodes CDR1 SGHKS and CDR2 YYEKEE (reference sequence). This CDR3 contains 15 residues. The CDR3 loop reads CASSPTGTSFSEQYF. CDR3 DNA: TGTGCCAGCAGCCCGACCGGGACTAGCTTCTCCGAGCAGTACTTC.

The CDR3: CASSRDSNTDTQYF. In DNA form, the CDR3 reads TGCGCCAGCAGCCGGGACAGCAACACAGATACGCAGTATTTT. The chain combines TRBV5-1 with TRBJ2-3; TRBD1 aligns across 7 bases. This CDR3 spans 14 amino acids. CDR1 is SGHRS and CDR2 is YFSETQ in the germline V gene. V was clipped by 4 bases and J by 2 bases; unmatched bases: 4.

The chain carries TRBV3-1 (or the pseudogene TRBV3-2) and TRBJ2-2; D is possibly TRBD1 (5 bases). The CDR3 is 13 residues long. The germline CDR1 and CDR2 sequences are LGHDT and YNNKEL (reference sequence). V lost 2 bases to trimming and J lost 7 bases, with 8 bases between them. The CDR3 DNA sequence: TGTGCCAGCAGCCAAAGGGGTTTCGGGGAGCTGTTTTTT. This gives the protein CASSQRGFGELFF.

The chain is built from TRBV7-6 and TRBJ2-1, with TRBD2 matching over 7 bases. The CDR3 extends over 15 amino acids. Germline lookup yields CDR1 SGHVS and CDR2 FNYEAQ. Trimming took 2 bases from V and 4 from J; bases not matched to a gene: 5. The CDR3 loop is CASSLNTGGYNEQFF. The CDR3 coding sequence is TGTGCCAGCAGCTTAAATACGGGGGGATACAATGAGCAGTTCTTC. The full variable domain, its missing parts supplied by reference TRBV7-6 and TRBJ2-1, is GAGVSQSPRYKVTKRGQDVALRCDPISGHVSLYWYRQALGQGPEFLTYFNYEAQQDKSGLPNDRFSAERPEGSISTLTIQRTEQRDSAMYRCASSLNTGGYNEQFFGPGTRLTVL.

This clone was observed once. The chain combines TRBV18 with TRBJ2-7; 8 nucleotides match TRBD1. The V and J ends lost 3 bases and 1 base, in that order; junction bases with no gene match: 2. The CDR3 loop spans 14 amino acids. Germline values: CDR1 KGHSH, CDR2 LQKENI. The CDR3: CASSPRTGSYEQYF. CDR3 coding DNA: TGTGCCAGCTCACCGCGGACAGGGTCCTACGAGCAGTACTTC.

This clone came up once. The chain carries TRBV7-2 and TRBJ2-7, with D possibly being TRBD1 (6 bases). This CDR3 region has 15 residues. Looked up from germline, CDR1 is SGHTA and CDR2 is FQGNSA. Trimming shortened V by 1 base and J by 2 bases, and 12 bases separated the two germline ends. The CDR3 DNA reads TGTGCCAGCAGCTTAGGGACAGCGGATACCTACGAGCAGTACTTC. Its protein product is CASSLGTADTYEQYF.

The chain has TRBV6-5 and TRBJ2-1, with a possible D match to TRBD1 (6 bases). The V and J ends lost 0 bases and 7 bases respectively, with 10 bases between them. This CDR3 region has 14 residues. CDR1 and CDR2 from the germline V gene are MNHEY and SVGAGI. CDR3 amino acids: CASSYSRGGNEQFF. The CDR3 nucleotides are TGTGCCAGCAGTTACTCCAGGGGTGGTAATGAGCAGTTCTTC.

This clone was observed a handful of times. The CDR3 loop is CASSLRSEAFF. The CDR3 DNA sequence: TGTGCCAGCAGTTTACGGTCTGAAGCTTTCTTT. The chain joins TRBV28 to TRBJ1-1, with D hard to call. V was cut by 2 bases and J by 6 bases, with 4 bases left in between. There are 11 residues in the CDR3. CDR1 is MDHEN, CDR2 SYDVKM, per germline. Full variable domain (missing parts from reference TRBV28 and TRBJ1-1): DVKVTQSSRYLVKRTGEKVFLECVQDMDHENMFWYRQDPGLGLRLIYFSYDVKMKEKGDIPEGYSVSREKKERFSLILESASTNQTSMYLCASSLRSEAFFGQGTRLTVV.

The genes are TRBV6-6 and TRBJ1-1; 9 nucleotides agree with TRBD1. Germline V lookup: CDR1 MNHNY, CDR2 SVGAGI (reference sequence). V gave up 2 bases and J gave up 0 bases; unmatched junction bases: 4. CDR3 length equals 16 residues. CDR3 coding DNA: TGTGCCAGCAGTTACCCAGGGACAGGGCTGAACACTGAAGCTTTCTTT. Residues: CASSYPGTGLNTEAFF.

The chain uses TRBV7-3 and TRBJ1-1, with D possibly TRBD1 on 5 matching bases. The germline V gene encodes CDR1 SGHTA and CDR2 FQGTGA. The CDR3 totals 14 residues. Trimming stripped 5 bases from V and 1 base from J, with 11 bases between. This CDR3 reads CASSPLTGNTEAFF. CDR3 DNA sequence: TGTGCCAGCAGCCCCCTAACAGGGAACACTGAAGCTTTCTTT.

This clone was found once. The J gene is TRBJ2-1, the V gene TRBV19; 9 nucleotides line up with TRBD1. Germline values: CDR1 LNHDA, CDR2 SQIVND (reference sequence). V was clipped by 4 bases and J by 3 bases; unmatched bases: 10. The CDR3 length is 17 residues. CDR3: CASSRARTGVYYNEQFF. In DNA form, the CDR3 reads TGTGCCAGTAGTAGAGCTAGGACAGGGGTTTACTACAATGAGCAGTTCTTC.